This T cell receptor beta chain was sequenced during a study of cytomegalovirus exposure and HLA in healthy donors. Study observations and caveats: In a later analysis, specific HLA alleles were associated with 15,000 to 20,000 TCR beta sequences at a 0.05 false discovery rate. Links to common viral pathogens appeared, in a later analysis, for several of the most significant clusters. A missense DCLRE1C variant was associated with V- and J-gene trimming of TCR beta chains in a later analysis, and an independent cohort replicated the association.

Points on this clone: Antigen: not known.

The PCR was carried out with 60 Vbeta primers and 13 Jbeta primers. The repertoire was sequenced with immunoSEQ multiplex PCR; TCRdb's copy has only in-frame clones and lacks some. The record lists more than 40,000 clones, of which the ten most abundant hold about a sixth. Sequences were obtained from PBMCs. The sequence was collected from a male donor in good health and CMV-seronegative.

The CDR3 DNA follows: TGTGCCAGCAGTTTGAAGCGGGGGGGAAACAATGAGCAGTTCTTC. Amino acids: CASSLKRGGNNEQFF. The J gene is TRBJ2-1, the V gene TRBV27; 10 bases are shared with TRBD2. CDR1 and CDR2 (germline): MNHEY, SMNVEV (reference sequence). The CDR3 is 15 residues long. Trimming took 3 bases from V and 5 from J; bases not matched to a gene: 4.